Sequencing of this TCR beta chain was carried out in a study of graft-versus-host responses after intestinal transplantation. Study overall: Tacrolimus and steroids were given for about three years to all recipients after anti-thymocyte globulin induction.

The CDR3 runs to 12 residues. Trimming shortened V by 5 bases and J by 3 bases, and 8 bases separated the two germline ends. CDR1 and CDR2 (germline): SGHAT, FQDESV (reference sequence). Note on this clone: Its antigen remains unidentified.

TCRdb keeps only in-frame clones here, not all; method: immunoSEQ multiplex PCR. The data contain 130,000 or so clones, 85% to 95% of them singletons. The receptor was derived from a human donor who received an intestinal transplant. The source was unstimulated CD4+ T cells sorted from spleen or lymph node cells, collected before intestinal transplant. This chain uses TRBV11-1 with TRBJ2-7; D is unresolved. This CDR3 is CASSKGSYEQYF. The CDR3 region has the DNA TGTGCCAGCAGCAAAGGAAGCTACGAGCAGTACTTC.